This record covers a single T cell receptor (beta chain). This clonotype was found a few times. Its specific antigen is unknown. Per-nucleotide qualities are absent, and no much larger clonotype sits a single base away. For sequencing, an Illumina NovaSeq 6000 was employed. TCR cDNA was made using 5'RACE template switching, a step that added a universal primer site and unique molecular identifiers. Priming of cDNA synthesis was performed from both the TCR alpha and TCR beta constant segments. Library amplification used two PCR steps, and the second PCR step added sample barcodes and sequencing adapters. Sequencing of libraries was done on Illumina HiSeq 2500 (2x100 bp) or NovaSeq (2x150 bp). In the authors' own workflow: Demultiplexing of reads and collapsing into UMI consensus sequences were performed with MIGEC, and V(D)J alignment was carried out with MiXCR. Clonotypes responding to the vaccine were identified with edgeR on replicate PBMC samples, with the criteria of FDR below 0.01 and a log2 fold change above 5 up to day 15. CD4 or CD8 identity was assigned to each bulk clonotype according to whether the clonotype was present at higher abundance in the sequenced CD4 repertoire or the sequenced CD8 repertoire. Using fastp at Q25 and MiXCR, TCRdb reprocessed the public reads and kept productive beta chains. Identical CDR3 proteins give one entry, which carries the most common genes and DNA. The V and J calls shown here were made by TCRdb, not taken from the authors' results. In all, the sample holds about 320,000 distinct CDR3 sequences, and around 11% of those were seen once. 3% to 3.5% of the sample is held by the ten biggest clonotypes.

The data derive from a study of T cells after yellow fever vaccination (dated by TCRdb to the late 2010s). Looking at the study overall: The SMART-Seq v4 Ultra Low Input RNA kit was used to prepare libraries from fractions with low cell numbers. Bulk TCR alpha and beta repertoires were sequenced longitudinally to track T-cell clones before and after primary and booster YFV17D yellow fever vaccination. Two healthy male donors made up the cohort, one aged 18 to 30 years and the other aged 30 to 40 years. Blood was drawn at multiple timepoints before and after primary and secondary immunization, with bulk PBMC replicates and cell subsets isolated. Beyond this particular receptor, the publication reports: After the booster, most of the clones that had expanded following primary vaccination were detected again (96% of CD4 and 80% to 90% of CD8), which suggests that memory was broadly maintained. Because only a couple of donors were included in the study, the extent to which the findings can be generalized is limited. Because abundant contaminating clonotypes from the bulk population could be contained in FACS-sorted repertoires, computational filtering was required. The secondary T-cell response was weaker than the primary response but faster, peaking on day 5 instead of day 15. A small share of clonotypes was detected in both CD4 and CD8 compartments, with the overlap likely arising from convergent recombination.

According to the study, the label for this sample's treatment or condition signals: live attenuated yellow fever vaccine strain. A standard Ficoll-Paque protocol was used to isolate PBMCs from peripheral blood. Dynabeads CD4 and CD8 positive selection kits were used to isolate the CD4 and CD8 T-cell fractions. RNA was extracted with TriZol from bulk PBMCs, CD4 and CD8 fractions, and dextramer-positive and dextramer-negative fractions. V is cut back by 9 bases and J by 1 base, with 4 bases in the junction unmatched. The CDR3 goes from the cysteine to the phenylalanine over 14 residues. The only DNA kept is the CDR3, 42 bases in frame from the first base. Via the germline V gene, CDR1 is MDHEN and CDR2 SYDVKM.

This specimen consisted of CD4+ T cells sorted from PBMCs, obtained 45 days after the yellow fever booster vaccination. In this chain, TRBV28 is recombined with TRBJ2-5, with TRBD2 identical over 11 junction bases. This clonotype originated in a man aged 18 to 35 who received the YFV17D yellow fever vaccine. The DNA sequence follows: TGTGCCAGAAGGACTAGCGGGCGCCAAGAGACCCAGTACTTC. Its translation reads: CARRTSGRQETQYF.